Listed here are 24 T cell receptor beta chains from one sample, sequenced in a study of blood T cell repertoires in COVID-19. The table came from immunoSEQ multiplex PCR; TCRdb's copy has only in-frame clones and leaves some out. The table lists around 58,000 clones, approximately 90% of them singletons. Sequencing was carried out using peripheral blood. Source of these receptors: a human donor with active COVID-19. The donor label of this sample is uncertain.

This chain's CDR3 is CATSDAHQADTQYF. CDR3 nucleotides: TGTGCCACCAGTGATGCCCACCAGGCAGATACGCAGTATTTT. V and J are TRBV24-1 and TRBJ2-3, with D unclear. Trimming removed 3 bases from V and 4 bases from J, with 10 bases in between. The CDR3 spans 14 residues. CDR1 and CDR2 (germline): KGHDR, SFDVKD.

V and J are TRBV18 and TRBJ2-2; 10 bases agree with TRBD1. Germline CDR1 reads KGHSH; CDR2 reads LQKENI. V shed 4 bases and J 6 bases; nucleotides not matched to a gene: 8. The CDR3 has 16 amino acids. This CDR3 is CASSLQAGTGAGELFF. CDR3 bases: TGTGCCAGCTCACTGCAAGCCGGGACAGGGGCCGGGGAGCTGTTTTTT.

CDR3 amino acids: CASNHAGETQYF. CDR3 in DNA: TGTGCCAGCAACCACGCCGGAGAGACCCAGTACTTC. This chain joins TRBV6-5 and TRBJ2-5; no clear D. Between the trimmed V and J ends, which lost 7 bases and 4 bases, there was a span of 10 bases. The CDR3 runs to 12 residues. Germline V CDR1 and CDR2: MNHEY, SVGAGI.

The chain carries TRBV19 and TRBJ1-1; a weak D match, TRBD1 (6 bases). Between the trimmed V and J ends, which lost 8 bases and 4 bases, there was a span of 20 bases. This CDR3 region has 15 residues. Germline lookup yields CDR1 LNHDA and CDR2 SQIVND (reference sequence). The CDR3 reads CASLSDRRLGTEAFF. CDR3 coding DNA: TGTGCCAGTCTCTCCGACAGGCGCCTAGGCACTGAAGCTTTCTTT.

A single count supports this clone. CDR3 protein: CASSLGPGGEQFF. The CDR3 DNA reads as TGTGCCAGCAGCCTCGGACCGGGGGGTGAGCAGTTCTTC. The rearrangement links TRBV7-9 to TRBJ2-1; 7 nucleotides line up with TRBD2. CDR1 is SEHNR and CDR2 is FQNEAQ in the germline V gene (reference sequence). The CDR3 totals 13 residues. Trimming cost V 5 bases and J 9 bases; bases outside gene matches: 7.

This chain uses TRBV6-2 or TRBV6-3 with TRBJ2-7, with 10 bases fitting TRBD2. Germline lookup yields CDR1 MNHEY and CDR2 SVGEGT. J gave up 7 bases and V 5 bases, and 11 bases lay outside the gene matches. The CDR3 consists of 15 residues. This chain's CDR3 is CASSIYLAGAREQYF. The CDR3 nucleotides are TGTGCCAGCAGTATCTATCTAGCGGGAGCGAGGGAGCAGTACTTC.

V is TRBV15 and J is TRBJ2-5; maybe TRBD2 (6 bases). Germline CDR1 is LNHNV and CDR2 is YYDKDF (reference sequence). This CDR3 region has 15 residues. V was cut by 3 bases and J by 5 bases, with 16 bases left in between. The CDR3 DNA reads as TGTGCCACCAGCAGGGATACGGCGGGATGGGAGACCCAGTACTTC. Its protein product is CATSRDTAGWETQYF.

This CDR3 is CASSQDLQGADTQYF. In DNA form, the CDR3 reads TGTGCCAGCAGCCAGGACCTACAGGGGGCAGATACGCAGTATTTT. The chain combines TRBV4-2 with TRBJ2-3; 8 bases are a match to TRBD1. The CDR3 totals 15 residues. Per the germline V gene, CDR1 is LGHNA and CDR2 is YNFKEQ. With V trimmed by 3 bases and J by 4 bases, 6 bases remained unmatched.

This clone was seen a few times. V is TRBV4-1 and J is TRBJ2-7; D gene ambiguous. V shed 2 bases and J shed 2 bases, with 7 bases lying between them. The CDR3 loop spans 13 amino acids. Germline V CDR1 and CDR2: MGHRA, YSYEKL. CDR3 coding DNA: TGCGCCAGCAGCCAAACACATACCTACGAGCAGTACTTC. It specifies CASSQTHTYEQYF.

This chain links TRBV9 with TRBJ2-1; 7 bases map to TRBD1. From germline, CDR1 is SGDLS and CDR2 YYNGEE. Trimming at V came to 4 bases and at J to 2 bases, leaving 9 bases not matched to a gene. The CDR3 length is 16 residues. CDR3 region: CASSPSGRGPYNEQFF. The CDR3 nucleotides read TGTGCCAGCAGCCCCAGTGGTAGGGGGCCCTACAATGAGCAGTTCTTC. The full variable domain, with the rest looked up from reference TRBV9 and TRBJ2-1, is DSGVTQTPKHLITATGQRVTLRCSPRSGDLSVYWYQQSLDQGLQFLIQYYNGEERAKGNILERFSAQQFPDLHSELNLSSLELGDSALYFCASSPSGRGPYNEQFFGPGTRLTVL.

This chain connects TRBV10-2 to TRBJ2-7; 9 positions match TRBD2. CDR1 WSHSY and CDR2 SAAADI come from the germline V gene. This CDR3 is 14 amino acids long. V shed 6 bases, J shed 2 bases, and the junction held 5 bases outside the gene matches. The CDR3 DNA reads as TGCGCCAGCAGGCTAGCGGGGCAAACCTACGAGCAGTACTTC. It codes for CASRLAGQTYEQYF.

The genes are TRBV19 and TRBJ1-5; D is ambiguous. CDR1 LNHDA and CDR2 SQIVND come from the germline V gene (reference sequence). The CDR3 sequence is 15 residues long. V lost 0 bases, J lost 9 bases, and 15 bases lay in between. CDR3 DNA: TGTGCCAGTAGTATAGATGGCAGGCGTATAGGGCCCCAGCATTTT. Translation gives CASSIDGRRIGPQHF.

The V call is TRBV11-2, the J call TRBJ1-2; D possibly corresponds to TRBD1 (6 bases). CDR1 and CDR2 (germline): SGHAT, FQNNGV. Trimming took off 2 bases at V and 0 bases at J, with 13 bases between the two ends. This CDR3 has 16 residues. The CDR3 DNA follows: TGTGCCAGCAGCTTATTTGGGACACCGACTAACTATGGCTACACCTTC. It specifies CASSLFGTPTNYGYTF.

The chain has TRBV7-9 and TRBJ1-1; D call uncertain. V dropped 5 bases and J dropped 4 bases, with 11 bases sitting between them. CDR1 is SEHNR and CDR2 is FQNEAQ in the germline V gene (reference sequence). The CDR3 has 13 residues. CDR3 region: CASSPGTATEAFF. CDR3 sequence (DNA): TGTGCCAGCAGCCCGGGAACAGCCACTGAAGCTTTCTTT.

This sequence joins TRBV6-5 and TRBJ2-3; D is perhaps TRBD2 (6 bases). The V gene's germline CDR1 is MNHEY and CDR2 SVGAGI. Trimming cost V 7 bases and J 6 bases, with 8 bases left between them. The CDR3 has 11 amino acids. CDR3 in DNA: TGTGCCAGCACCCGGGGGGATACGCAGTATTTT. Protein: CASTRGDTQYF.

This clone was observed a few times. This chain links TRBV11-2 with TRBJ1-1; a possible D gene is TRBD1 (5 bases). The germline gives CDR1 SGHAT, CDR2 FQNNGV. This CDR3 comprises 14 residues. Trimming stripped 1 base from V and 4 bases from J, with 10 bases between. CDR3 in DNA: TGTGCCAGCAGCTTAGGGCAGGGAAGCACTGAAGCTTTCTTT. It specifies CASSLGQGSTEAFF. Full variable domain (outside the CDR3, taken from reference TRBV11-2 and TRBJ1-1): EAGVAQSPRYKIIEKRQSVAFWCNPISGHATLYWYQQILGQGPKLLIQFQNNGVVDDSQLPKDRFSAERLKGVDSTLKIQPAKLEDSAVYLCASSLGQGSTEAFFGQGTRLTVV.

The chain recombines TRBV9 with TRBJ2-1, with TRBD2 identical over 8 bases. Germline CDR1 reads SGDLS; CDR2 reads YYNGEE. This CDR3 is 13 amino acids long. The V gene end was trimmed by 6 bases and the J gene end by 9 bases; junction bases not matched to a gene: 8. This chain's CDR3 is CASTKAGVSEQFF. For the CDR3, the DNA is TGTGCCAGCACAAAAGCGGGAGTTAGTGAGCAGTTCTTC.

The chain joins TRBV6-6 to TRBJ2-2, with 8 bases matching TRBD2. This CDR3 comprises 15 residues. Germline CDR1 and CDR2: MNHNY and SVGAGI (reference sequence). J lost 4 bases, V lost 8 bases, and 9 bases had no gene match. The CDR3 spells CASLTGGRTTGELFF. In nucleotides, the CDR3 is TGTGCCAGCCTGACGGGGGGGCGGACCACCGGGGAGCTGTTTTTT.

V usage is TRBV5-1 and J usage is TRBJ2-1, with TRBD1 matching 8 bases. The CDR3 covers 15 residues. V trimming: 6 bases; J trimming: 6 bases; junction bases outside the gene matches: 11. Germline-derived CDR1 and CDR2 are SGHRS and YFSETQ. The CDR3 reads CASTLDRGKVNEQFF. Written as DNA, the CDR3 is TGCGCCAGCACCTTAGACAGGGGTAAAGTCAATGAGCAGTTCTTC.

The chain is built from TRBV11-2 and TRBJ1-2, with D tentatively TRBD1 (6 bases). From germline, CDR1 is SGHAT and CDR2 FQNNGV. CDR3 length: 14 amino acids. V was trimmed by 5 bases and J by 5 bases, leaving 15 bases between them. This chain's CDR3 is CASSPSWGLYGYTF. The DNA of the CDR3 is TGTGCCAGCAGCCCATCGTGGGGGCTTTATGGCTACACCTTC.

The chain joins TRBV2 to TRBJ2-3; TRBD1 agrees at 12 bases. This CDR3 has 15 amino acids. J was trimmed by 2 bases and V by 6 bases; bases with no gene match: 3. Germline loops: CDR1 SNHLY, CDR2 FYNNEI. This CDR3 reads CASRGGQGATDTQYF. CDR3 nucleotides: TGTGCCAGCAGAGGGGGACAGGGGGCCACAGATACGCAGTATTTT.

V usage is TRBV11-2 and J usage is TRBJ1-2; a possible D gene is TRBD1 (6 bases). There are 14 residues in the CDR3. Trimming shortened V by 1 base and J by 3 bases, and 9 bases separated the two germline ends. CDR1 is SGHAT and CDR2 is FQNNGV in the germline V gene. The CDR3 sequence: CASSLVNRDYGYTF. The CDR3, as DNA: TGTGCCAGCAGCTTAGTGAACAGGGACTATGGCTACACCTTC. Filled out from reference TRBV11-2 and TRBJ1-2, the complete variable domain reads EAGVAQSPRYKIIEKRQSVAFWCNPISGHATLYWYQQILGQGPKLLIQFQNNGVVDDSQLPKDRFSAERLKGVDSTLKIQPAKLEDSAVYLCASSLVNRDYGYTFGSGTRLTVV.

This clone appeared a few times. The chain links TRBV19 to TRBJ2-7; 8 nucleotides match TRBD2. V was clipped by 2 bases and J by 6 bases; unmatched bases: 6. Looked up from germline, CDR1 is LNHDA and CDR2 is SQIVND (reference sequence). This CDR3 has 14 amino acids. CDR3 sequence: CASSITSGGAEQYF. CDR3 nucleotides: TGTGCCAGTAGTATAACGTCGGGAGGGGCCGAGCAGTACTTC.

V gene TRBV27 combines with J gene TRBJ2-3, with TRBD2 matching over 11 bases. CDR1 and CDR2 from the germline V gene are MNHEY and SMNVEV (reference sequence). V lost 5 bases to trimming and J lost 6 bases; unmatched junction nucleotides: 7. The CDR3 totals 15 residues. CDR3 in DNA: TGTGCCAGCAGTCCGGGACTAGCGGTCGTGGATACGCAGTATTTT. Translating gives CASSPGLAVVDTQYF.